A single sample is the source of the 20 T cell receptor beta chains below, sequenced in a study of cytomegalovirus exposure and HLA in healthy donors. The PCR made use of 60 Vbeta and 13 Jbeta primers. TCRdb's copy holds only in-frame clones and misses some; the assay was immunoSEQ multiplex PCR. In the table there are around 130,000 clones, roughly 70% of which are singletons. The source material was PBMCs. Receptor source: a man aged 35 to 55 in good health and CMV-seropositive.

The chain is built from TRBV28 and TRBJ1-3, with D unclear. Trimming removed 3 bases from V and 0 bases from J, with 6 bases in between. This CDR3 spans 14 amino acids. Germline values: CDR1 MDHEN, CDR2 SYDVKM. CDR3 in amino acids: CASSFTYSGNTIYF. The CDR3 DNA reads TGTGCCAGCAGTTTTACCTACTCTGGAAACACCATATATTTT.

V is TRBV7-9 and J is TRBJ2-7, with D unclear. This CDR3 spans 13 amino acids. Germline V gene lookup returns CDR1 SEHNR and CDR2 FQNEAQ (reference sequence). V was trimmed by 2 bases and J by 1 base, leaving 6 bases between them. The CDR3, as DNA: TGTGCCAGCAGCTTACGTCAGTCCTACGAGCAGTACTTC. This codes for CASSLRQSYEQYF.

The CDR3 protein is CAISVSATSTDTQYF. In DNA, the CDR3 is TGTGCCATCAGTGTTTCCGCCACTAGCACAGATACGCAGTATTTT. The chain is built from TRBV10-3 and TRBJ2-3, with D uncertain. This CDR3 spans 15 amino acids. The germline V gene has CDR1 ENHRY and CDR2 SYGVKD. Trimming pared 4 bases from V and 0 bases from J, leaving 11 bases between.

CDR3 loop: CASSFGGAGYGYTF. The CDR3 DNA follows: TGTGCCAGCAGTTTTGGGGGGGCCGGCTATGGCTACACCTTC. The rearrangement links TRBV28 to TRBJ1-2; possible D gene TRBD1, 6 bases. Trimming took 3 bases from V and 4 from J, leaving 12 bases between them. CDR3 size: 14 residues. Germline V gene lookup returns CDR1 MDHEN and CDR2 SYDVKM.

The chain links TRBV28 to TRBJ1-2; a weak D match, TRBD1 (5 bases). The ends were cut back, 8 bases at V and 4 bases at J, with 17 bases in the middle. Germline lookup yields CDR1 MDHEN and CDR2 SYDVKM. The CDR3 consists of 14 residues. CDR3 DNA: TGTGCCAGCCTTTCCGGGACTGGTAGCTATGGCTACACCTTC. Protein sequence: CASLSGTGSYGYTF.

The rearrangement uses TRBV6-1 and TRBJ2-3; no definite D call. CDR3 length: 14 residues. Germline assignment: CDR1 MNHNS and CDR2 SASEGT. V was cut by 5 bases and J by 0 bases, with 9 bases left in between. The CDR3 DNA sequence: TGTGCCAGCAGTCTACCAACTAGCACAGATACGCAGTATTTT. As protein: CASSLPTSTDTQYF.

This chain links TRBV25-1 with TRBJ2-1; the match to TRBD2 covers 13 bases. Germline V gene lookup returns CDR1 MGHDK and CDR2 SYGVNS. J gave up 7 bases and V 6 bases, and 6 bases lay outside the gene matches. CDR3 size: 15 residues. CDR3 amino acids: CASSKTSGRMNEQFF. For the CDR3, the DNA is TGTGCCAGCAGCAAGACTAGCGGGAGGATGAATGAGCAGTTCTTC. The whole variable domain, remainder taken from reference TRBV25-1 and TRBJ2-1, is EADIYQTPRYLVIGTGKKITLECSQTMGHDKMYWYQQDPGMELHLIHYSYGVNSTEKGDLSSESTVSRIRTEHFPLTLESARPSHTSQYLCASSKTSGRMNEQFFGPGTRLTVL.

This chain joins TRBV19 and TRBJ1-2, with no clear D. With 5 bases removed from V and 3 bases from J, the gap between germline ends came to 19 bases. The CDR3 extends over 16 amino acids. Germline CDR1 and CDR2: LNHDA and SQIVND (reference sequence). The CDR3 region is CASSDRRGSSHYGYTF. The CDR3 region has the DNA TGTGCCAGTAGTGACCGGAGAGGCAGCAGCCACTATGGCTACACCTTC.

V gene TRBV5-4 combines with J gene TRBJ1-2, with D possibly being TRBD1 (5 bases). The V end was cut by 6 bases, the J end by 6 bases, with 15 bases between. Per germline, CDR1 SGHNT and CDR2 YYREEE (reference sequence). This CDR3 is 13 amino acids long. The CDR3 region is CASKWGRSDGYTF. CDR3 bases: TGTGCCAGCAAGTGGGGCAGATCAGATGGCTACACCTTC.

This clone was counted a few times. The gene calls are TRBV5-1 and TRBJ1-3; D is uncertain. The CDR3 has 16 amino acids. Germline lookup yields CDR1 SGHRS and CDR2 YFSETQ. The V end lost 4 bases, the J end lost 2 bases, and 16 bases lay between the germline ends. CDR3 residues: CASSPDGRITGNTIYF. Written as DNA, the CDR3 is TGCGCCAGCAGCCCGGACGGGAGAATTACTGGAAACACCATATATTTT.

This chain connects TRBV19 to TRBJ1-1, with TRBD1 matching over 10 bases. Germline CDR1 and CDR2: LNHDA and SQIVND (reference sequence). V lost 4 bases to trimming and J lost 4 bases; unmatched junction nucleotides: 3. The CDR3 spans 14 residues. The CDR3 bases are TGTGCCAGTAGTAAGGGACAGGGGTTCACTGAAGCTTTCTTT. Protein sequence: CASSKGQGFTEAFF.

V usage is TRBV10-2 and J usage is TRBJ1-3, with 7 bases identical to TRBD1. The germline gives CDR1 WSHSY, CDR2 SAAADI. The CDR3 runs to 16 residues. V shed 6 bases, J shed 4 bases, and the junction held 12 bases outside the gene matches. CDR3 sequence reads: CASSLPGGTAGNTIYF. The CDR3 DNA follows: TGCGCCAGCAGCCTCCCAGGGGGGACAGCAGGAAACACCATATATTTT.

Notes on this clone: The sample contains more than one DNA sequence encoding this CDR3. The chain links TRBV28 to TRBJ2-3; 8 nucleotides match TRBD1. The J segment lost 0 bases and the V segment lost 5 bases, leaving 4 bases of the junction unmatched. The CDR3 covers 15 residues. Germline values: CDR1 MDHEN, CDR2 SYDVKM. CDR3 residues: CASSLGTGSTDTQYF. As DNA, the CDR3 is TGTGCCAGCAGTCTCGGGACAGGCAGCACAGATACGCAGTATTTT.

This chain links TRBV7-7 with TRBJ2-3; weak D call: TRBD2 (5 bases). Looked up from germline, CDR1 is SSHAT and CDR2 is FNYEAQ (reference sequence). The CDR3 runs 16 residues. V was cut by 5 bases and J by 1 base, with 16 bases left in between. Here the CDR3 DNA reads TGTGCCAGCAGCGAAACACGGGGTATGGGCACAGATACGCAGTATTTT. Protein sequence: CASSETRGMGTDTQYF.

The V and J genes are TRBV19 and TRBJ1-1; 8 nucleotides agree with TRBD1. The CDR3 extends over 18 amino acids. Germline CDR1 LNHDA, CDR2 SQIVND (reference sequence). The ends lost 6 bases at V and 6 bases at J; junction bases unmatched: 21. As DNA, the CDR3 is TGTGCCAGTAGCCCCCTCTACGGGCAGGGGGCAATTGTTCCTGAAGCTTTCTTT. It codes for CASSPLYGQGAIVPEAFF. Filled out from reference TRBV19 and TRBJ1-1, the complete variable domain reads DGGITQSPKYLFRKEGQNVTLSCEQNLNHDAMYWYRQDPGQGLRLIYYSQIVNDFQKGDIAEGYSVSREKKESFPLTVTSAQKNPTAFYLCASSPLYGQGAIVPEAFFGQGTRLTVV.

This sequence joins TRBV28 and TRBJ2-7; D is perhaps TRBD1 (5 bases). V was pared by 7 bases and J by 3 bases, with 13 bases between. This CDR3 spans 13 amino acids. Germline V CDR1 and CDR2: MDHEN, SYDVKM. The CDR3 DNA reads TGTGCCAGCACCCAGGGTGACGGCTACGAGCAGTACTTC. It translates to CASTQGDGYEQYF.

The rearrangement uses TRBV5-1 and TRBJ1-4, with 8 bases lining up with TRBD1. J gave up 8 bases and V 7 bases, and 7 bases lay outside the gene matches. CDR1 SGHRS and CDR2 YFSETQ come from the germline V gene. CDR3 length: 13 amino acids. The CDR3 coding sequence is TGCGCCAGCCGACCGGACAGGGTAGAAAAACTGTTTTTT. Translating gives CASRPDRVEKLFF.

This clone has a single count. This CDR3 is CASSPGDRGGEQYF. CDR3 in DNA: TGTGCCAGCAGCCCGGGGGACAGGGGTGGAGAGCAGTACTTC. The rearrangement uses TRBV7-7 and TRBJ2-7; 10 nucleotides match TRBD1. V lost 5 bases to trimming and J lost 7 bases; unmatched junction nucleotides: 8. The CDR3 covers 14 residues. Per the germline V gene, CDR1 is SSHAT and CDR2 is FNYEAQ (reference sequence).

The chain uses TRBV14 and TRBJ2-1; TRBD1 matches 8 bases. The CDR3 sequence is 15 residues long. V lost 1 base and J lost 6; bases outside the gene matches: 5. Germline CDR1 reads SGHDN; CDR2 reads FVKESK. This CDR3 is CASSQARGPINEQFF. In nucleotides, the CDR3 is TGTGCCAGCAGCCAAGCCAGGGGGCCCATCAATGAGCAGTTCTTC.

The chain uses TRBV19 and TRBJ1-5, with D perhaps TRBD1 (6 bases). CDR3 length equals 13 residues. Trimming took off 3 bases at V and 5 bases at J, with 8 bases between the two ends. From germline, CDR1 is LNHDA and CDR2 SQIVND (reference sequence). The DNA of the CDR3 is TGTGCCAGTAGTATGTCAGGGGATCAGCCCCAGCATTTT. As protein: CASSMSGDQPQHF. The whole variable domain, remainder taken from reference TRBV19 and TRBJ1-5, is DGGITQSPKYLFRKEGQNVTLSCEQNLNHDAMYWYRQDPGQGLRLIYYSQIVNDFQKGDIAEGYSVSREKKESFPLTVTSAQKNPTAFYLCASSMSGDQPQHFGDGTRLSIL.